The next 6 T cell receptor beta chains were all read from a single sample in a study of blood T cell repertoires in COVID-19. This table comes from immunoSEQ multiplex PCR, and its TCRdb copy is limited to in-frame clones, with some not included. Seen here are about 190,000 clones, approximately 79% observed once, and the top ten hold about 14%. Sequencing input: peripheral blood. The receptors were gathered from a man in his forties or fifties who had recovered from COVID-19.

In its sample, this clone was seen once. The chain recombines TRBV15 with TRBJ2-7; weak D call: TRBD2 (6 bases). Trimming removed 0 bases from V and 3 bases from J, with 6 bases in between. Germline values: CDR1 LNHNV, CDR2 YYDKDF (reference sequence). The CDR3 has 13 amino acids. The CDR3 loop is CATSREGGYEQYF. CDR3 DNA: TGTGCCACCAGCAGAGAGGGGGGCTACGAGCAGTACTTC.

The CDR3 DNA reads as TGTGCCAGCAGTTACCGGGGCGGGACGAACAATGAGCAGTTCTTC. As protein: CASSYRGGTNNEQFF. The chain employs TRBV6-2 or TRBV6-3 and TRBJ2-1, with a possible D match to TRBD2 (6 bases). Deletions cut 2 bases from V and 5 bases from J, with 13 bases between. Germline-derived CDR1 and CDR2 are MNHEY and SVGEGT. CDR3 length: 15 amino acids.

V usage is TRBV6-5 and J usage is TRBJ2-7, with TRBD1 matching 7 bases. V shed 3 bases, J shed 12 bases, and the junction held 8 bases outside the gene matches. Germline CDR1 MNHEY, CDR2 SVGAGI. This CDR3 has 12 amino acids. CDR3 coding DNA: TGTGCCAGCAGTTATAGACAGGGAGTTTGGTACTTC. Translating gives CASSYRQGVWYF.

This clone turned up a few times. This chain joins TRBV19 and TRBJ1-3; 7 bases map to TRBD1. The germline CDR1 and CDR2 sequences are LNHDA and SQIVND (reference sequence). Losses at the gene ends were 6 bases for V and 3 bases for J; bases not matched to a gene: 8. The CDR3 extends over 15 amino acids. CDR3 DNA: TGTGCCAGTAGCACTGACAGGGCGAGTGGAAACACCATATATTTT. Amino acid sequence: CASSTDRASGNTIYF.

The chain employs TRBV28 and TRBJ1-5, with TRBD1 as a possible D gene (5 bases). The germline V and J ends were trimmed by 7 bases and 4 bases, with 17 bases remaining between them. Per germline, CDR1 MDHEN and CDR2 SYDVKM. The CDR3 has 15 amino acids. The CDR3 nucleotides read TGTGCCAGCACGACCCCGGAGGGGAGAAATCAGCCCCAGCATTTT. It yields the protein CASTTPEGRNQPQHF. Full variable domain (remainder filled in from reference TRBV28 and TRBJ1-5): DVKVTQSSRYLVKRTGEKVFLECVQDMDHENMFWYRQDPGLGLRLIYFSYDVKMKEKGDIPEGYSVSREKKERFSLILESASTNQTSMYLCASTTPEGRNQPQHFGDGTRLSIL.

The V and J genes are TRBV9 and TRBJ2-2; 9 nucleotides match TRBD1. V gave up 3 bases and J gave up 6 bases; unmatched junction bases: 3. Germline assignment: CDR1 SGDLS and CDR2 YYNGEE. The CDR3 spans 14 residues. DNA for the CDR3: TGTGCCAGCAGCGACTGGACAGGGGCCGGGGAGCTGTTTTTT. It translates to CASSDWTGAGELFF.